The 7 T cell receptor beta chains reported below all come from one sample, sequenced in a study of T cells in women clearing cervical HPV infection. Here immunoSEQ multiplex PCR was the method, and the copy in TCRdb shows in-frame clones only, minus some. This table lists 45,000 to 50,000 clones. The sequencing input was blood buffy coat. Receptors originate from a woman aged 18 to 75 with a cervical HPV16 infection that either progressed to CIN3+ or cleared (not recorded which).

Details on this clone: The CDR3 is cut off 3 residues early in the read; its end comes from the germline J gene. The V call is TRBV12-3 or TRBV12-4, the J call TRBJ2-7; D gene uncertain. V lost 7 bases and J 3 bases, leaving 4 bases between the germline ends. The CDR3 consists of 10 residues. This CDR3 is CASTFYEQYF. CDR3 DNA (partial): TGTGCCAGCACATTCTACGAG.

The CDR3 is CASSAMTGVNSPLFF. The sequenced part of the CDR3 DNA is TGTGCCAGCAGCGCTATGACAGGGGTGAATTCACCG. The chain uses TRBV9 and TRBJ2-2, with 8 bases aligning to TRBD1. The read ends 3 residues early relative to the CDR3; the germline J gene fills the gap. The CDR3 sequence is 15 residues long. Germline CDR1 reads SGDLS; CDR2 reads YYNGEE. Supplemented by reference TRBV9 and TRBJ2-2, the full variable domain reads DSGVTQTPKHLITATGQRVTLRCSPRSGDLSVYWYQQSLDQGLQFLIQYYNGEERAKGNILERFSAQQFPDLHSELNLSSLELGDSALYFCASSAMTGVNSPLFFGEGSRLTVL.

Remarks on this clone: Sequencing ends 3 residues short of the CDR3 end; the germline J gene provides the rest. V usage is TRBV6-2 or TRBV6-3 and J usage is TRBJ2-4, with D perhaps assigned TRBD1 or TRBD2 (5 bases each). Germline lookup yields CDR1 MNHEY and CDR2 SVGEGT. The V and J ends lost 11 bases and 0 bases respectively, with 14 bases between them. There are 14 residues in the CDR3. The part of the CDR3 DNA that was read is TGTGCCGCCAGGGCCGGAGGAGCCAAAAACATT. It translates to CAARAGGAKNI. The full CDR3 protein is CAARAGGAKNIQYF.

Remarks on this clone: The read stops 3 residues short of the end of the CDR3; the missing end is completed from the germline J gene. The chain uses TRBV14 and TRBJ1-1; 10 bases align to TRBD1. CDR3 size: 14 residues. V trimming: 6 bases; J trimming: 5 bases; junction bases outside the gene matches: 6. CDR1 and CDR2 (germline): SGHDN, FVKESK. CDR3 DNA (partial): TGTGCCAGCAGAAGACAGGGGGCAAATACTGAA. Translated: CASRRQGANTE. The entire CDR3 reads CASRRQGANTEAFF.

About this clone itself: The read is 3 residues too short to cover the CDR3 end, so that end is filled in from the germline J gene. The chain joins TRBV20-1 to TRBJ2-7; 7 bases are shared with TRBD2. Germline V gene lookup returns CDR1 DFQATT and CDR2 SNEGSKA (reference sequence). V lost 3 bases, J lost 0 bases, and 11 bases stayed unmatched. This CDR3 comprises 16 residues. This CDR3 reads CSASHGGGESSYEQYF. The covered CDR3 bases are TGCAGTGCTAGCCATGGTGGGGGGGAAAGCTCCTACGAG.

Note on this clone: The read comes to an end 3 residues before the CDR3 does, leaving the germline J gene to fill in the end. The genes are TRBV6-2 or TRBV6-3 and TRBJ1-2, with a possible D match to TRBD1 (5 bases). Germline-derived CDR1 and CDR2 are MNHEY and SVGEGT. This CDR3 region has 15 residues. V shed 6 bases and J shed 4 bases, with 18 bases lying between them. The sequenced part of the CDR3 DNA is TGTGCCAGCAGCTACAACGGGGGATACCTCTATGGC. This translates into CASSYNGGYLYG. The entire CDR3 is CASSYNGGYLYGYTF.

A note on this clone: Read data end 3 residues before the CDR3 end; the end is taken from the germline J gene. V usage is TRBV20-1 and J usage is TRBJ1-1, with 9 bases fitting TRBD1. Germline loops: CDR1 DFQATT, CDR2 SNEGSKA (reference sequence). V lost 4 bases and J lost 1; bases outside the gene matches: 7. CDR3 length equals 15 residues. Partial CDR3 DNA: TGCAGTGCTACCGGGACAGGGAACCGGAACACTGAA. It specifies CSATGTGNRNTE. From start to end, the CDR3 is CSATGTGNRNTEAFF.